One sample yielded the 23 T cell receptor beta chains listed below, sequenced in a study of shared clonotypes between healthy human individuals. Terminally differentiated effector memory CD45RA+ cells were excluded by CCR7 positive selection of CD45RO-negative cells. Assay: immunoSEQ multiplex PCR; the TCRdb copy retains only in-frame clones and omits some. The table records roughly 2.1 million clones, about 93% of them present only once. Sequencing input: naive CD8+ T cells from PBMCs. The receptor set was obtained from a man younger than 30 in good health. Some clones in this sample may be carry-over from other donors' samples.

As for this clone: This sample also contains other DNA sequences that code for the same CDR3. V usage is TRBV2 and J usage is TRBJ2-1; no reliable D call. The length of the CDR3 is 10 residues. Germline V CDR1 and CDR2: SNHLY, FYNNEI. V lost 1 base and J lost 10, with 2 bases in between. The CDR3 region is CASSEGEQFF. CDR3 nucleotide sequence: TGTGCCAGCAGTGAAGGCGAGCAGTTCTTC.

V usage is TRBV7-8 and J usage is TRBJ2-5, with no clear D. The CDR3 is 15 amino acids. The V and J ends lost 5 bases and 0 bases respectively, with 13 bases between them. Looked up from germline, CDR1 is SGHVS and CDR2 is FQNEAQ. CDR3 residues: CASSLPPEYQETQYF. The DNA for the CDR3 is TGTGCCAGCAGCCTCCCCCCGGAGTACCAAGAGACCCAGTACTTC.

The chain uses TRBV6-5 and TRBJ2-3; D remains ambiguous. CDR1 and CDR2 (germline): MNHEY, SVGAGI. V dropped 6 bases and J dropped 4 bases, with 8 bases sitting between them. This CDR3 spans 12 amino acids. The CDR3 DNA reads as TGTGCCAGCAGGTTCAAACCAGATACGCAGTATTTT. Translated: CASRFKPDTQYF.

The CDR3 nucleotides are TGTGCCAGCACCGGAGGACTAGCGAGCGACTACGAGCAGTACTTC. It specifies CASTGGLASDYEQYF. The chain employs TRBV7-9 and TRBJ2-7; TRBD2 matches 9 bases. Germline V CDR1 and CDR2: SEHNR, FQNEAQ (reference sequence). This CDR3 region has 15 residues. Losses at the gene ends were 7 bases for V and 3 bases for J; bases not matched to a gene: 10. Looking up the rest from reference TRBV7-9 and TRBJ2-7 gives the full variable domain: DTGVSQNPRHKITKRGQNVTFRCDPISEHNRLYWYRQTLGQGPEFLTYFQNEAQLEKSRLLSDRFSAERPKGSFSTLEIQRTEQGDSAMYLCASTGGLASDYEQYFGPGTRLTVT.

The chain employs TRBV7-9 and TRBJ1-1; a possible D gene is TRBD1 (5 bases). Trimming removed 0 bases from V and 7 bases from J, with 9 bases in between. The CDR3 runs 13 residues. Germline CDR1 and CDR2: SEHNR and FQNEAQ (reference sequence). In DNA, the CDR3 is TGTGCCAGCAGCTTAGCCTGGGACGGTGAAGCTTTCTTT. Protein: CASSLAWDGEAFF.

The chain links TRBV29-1 to TRBJ1-2; possible D gene TRBD1, 6 bases. Trimming removed 7 bases at V and 8 bases at J, with 17 bases between. This CDR3 is 12 amino acids long. In germline, CDR1 is SQVTM, CDR2 ANQGSEA. The DNA of the CDR3 is TGCAGCGCAACCCGACAGGATGGAGGCTACACCTTC. Translation: CSATRQDGGYTF.

The CDR3 coding sequence is TGTGCCAGCAGCTGGGCCGCGGATACGCAGTATTTT. This translates into CASSWAADTQYF. This chain joins TRBV5-6 and TRBJ2-3; unclear D gene. V was clipped by 3 bases and J by 6 bases, with 8 bases between them. Germline V gene sequence: CDR1 SGHDT, CDR2 YYEEEE. The CDR3 is 12 amino acids.

The V call is TRBV7-9, the J call TRBJ2-7; 9 bases line up with TRBD1. Germline-derived CDR1 and CDR2 are SEHNR and FQNEAQ (reference sequence). Trimming removed 5 bases from V and 2 bases from J; junction bases left unmatched: 7. The CDR3 length is 15 residues. In DNA, the CDR3 is TGTGCCAGCAGCGTCGGACAGGGGACAGCCTACGAGCAGTACTTC. This translates into CASSVGQGTAYEQYF.

This clone is a singleton in its sample. V gene TRBV9 combines with J gene TRBJ2-3, with 10 bases aligning to TRBD2. The CDR3 extends over 20 amino acids. The junction had 17 bases not matched to a gene; V was cut back by 4 bases and J by 0 bases. Looked up from germline, CDR1 is SGDLS and CDR2 is YYNGEE. As DNA, the CDR3 is TGTGCCAGCAGCCCATACCTCCGGCTAGCGGGAGCTACTAGCACAGATACGCAGTATTTT. Translation: CASSPYLRLAGATSTDTQYF.

The chain couples TRBV27 to TRBJ2-5; D tentatively fits TRBD1 or TRBD2 (7 bases each). The CDR3 runs 15 residues. CDR1 is MNHEY, CDR2 SMNVEV, per germline (reference sequence). Deletions cut 6 bases from V and 4 bases from J, with 18 bases between. As DNA, the CDR3 is TGTGCCAGCAGATTAGACAGGGAGGGGGCAGAGACCCAGTACTTC. The encoded protein is CASRLDREGAETQYF.

V and J are TRBV4-1 and TRBJ1-3; a possible D gene is TRBD1 (6 bases). CDR3 length: 16 amino acids. Germline V CDR1 and CDR2: MGHRA, YSYEKL. The ends were cut back, 0 bases at V and 2 bases at J, with 11 bases in the middle. CDR3 region: CASSQDGTGTGNTIYF. CDR3 DNA: TGCGCCAGCAGCCAAGATGGTACAGGGACTGGAAACACCATATATTTT.

The rearrangement joins TRBV5-1 to TRBJ2-3, with D unclear. V lost 3 bases and J 0 bases, leaving 11 bases between the germline ends. Germline CDR1 is SGHRS and CDR2 is YFSETQ. There are 15 residues in the CDR3. The CDR3 coding sequence is TGCGCCAGCAGCTGGACCCAATCAAGCACAGATACGCAGTATTTT. Translation: CASSWTQSSTDTQYF.

The J gene is TRBJ1-4, the V gene TRBV27; 9 bases line up with TRBD1. The CDR3 spans 16 residues. The germline CDR1 and CDR2 sequences are MNHEY and SMNVEV (reference sequence). Trimming cost V 4 bases and J 5 bases; bases outside gene matches: 8. CDR3: CASSSTTGGANEKLFF. The CDR3 DNA reads TGTGCCAGCAGTTCAACAACAGGGGGCGCGAATGAAAAACTGTTTTTT.

Of note for this clone: Different DNA sequences within this sample yield the same CDR3. The chain uses TRBV9 and TRBJ1-5; D is possibly TRBD1 (5 bases). From germline, CDR1 is SGDLS and CDR2 YYNGEE. Trimming pared 0 bases from V and 5 bases from J, leaving 9 bases between. This CDR3 has 14 amino acids. CDR3 residues: CASSVGRGDQPQHF. For the CDR3, the DNA is TGTGCCAGCAGCGTAGGAAGGGGAGATCAGCCCCAGCATTTT.

The V and J genes are TRBV2 and TRBJ1-2, with D unclear. Per germline, CDR1 SNHLY and CDR2 FYNNEI. This CDR3 is built from 15 residues. V was trimmed by 10 bases and J by 0 bases, leaving 18 bases between them. The chain's CDR3 is CATRGQYLTNYGYTF. The CDR3 DNA reads as TGTGCCACTCGTGGGCAGTACCTGACTAACTATGGCTACACCTTC.

The chain joins TRBV11-2 to TRBJ2-1; TRBD1 aligns across 7 bases. V gave up 6 bases and J gave up 5 bases; unmatched junction bases: 10. Per the germline V gene, CDR1 is SGHAT and CDR2 is FQNNGV. CDR3 length: 15 amino acids. CDR3 residues: CASRERQGTHNEQFF. CDR3 coding DNA: TGTGCCAGCAGGGAGAGACAGGGAACTCACAATGAGCAGTTCTTC.

The sample holds one count of this clone. At the DNA level, this CDR3 is encoded by other sequences in the same sample as well. The chain is built from TRBV19 and TRBJ1-1; D uncertain. Trimming pared 3 bases from V and 1 base from J, leaving 9 bases between. The CDR3 length is 14 residues. CDR1 is LNHDA, CDR2 SQIVND, per germline (reference sequence). The CDR3 DNA reads as TGTGCCAGTAGTATCCTCACTGGGAACACTGAAGCTTTCTTT. Residues: CASSILTGNTEAFF. Based on the CDR3 plus reference TRBV19 and TRBJ1-1, the full variable domain is DGGITQSPKYLFRKEGQNVTLSCEQNLNHDAMYWYRQDPGQGLRLIYYSQIVNDFQKGDIAEGYSVSREKKESFPLTVTSAQKNPTAFYLCASSILTGNTEAFFGQGTRLTVV.

The rearrangement links TRBV29-1 to TRBJ2-1; 10 bases line up with TRBD2. The trim removed 7 bases at V and 7 bases at J, leaving 10 bases unmatched. In germline, CDR1 is SQVTM, CDR2 ANQGSEA. This CDR3 has 14 amino acids. CDR3 residues: CSATIAGGGNEQFF. In nucleotides, the CDR3 is TGCAGCGCTACAATAGCGGGAGGAGGGAATGAGCAGTTCTTC.

The chain joins TRBV7-3 to TRBJ2-1; 10 nucleotides line up with TRBD2. In germline, CDR1 is SGHTA, CDR2 FQGTGA. The V segment lost 4 bases and the J segment 7 bases; nucleotides outside the gene matches: 10. This CDR3 is built from 16 residues. CDR3 amino acids: CASSSAGGHARNEQFF. The CDR3 DNA sequence: TGTGCCAGCAGCTCAGCGGGAGGGCACGCTAGGAATGAGCAGTTCTTC.

This clone was counted once. Other nucleotide sequences from this sample produce the same CDR3. CDR3 sequence (DNA): TGTGCCAGCAGCGTCGGGACAGATACGCAGTATTTT. It encodes CASSVGTDTQYF. The chain recombines TRBV9 with TRBJ2-3; D is undetermined. V shed 2 bases and J shed 3 bases, with 4 bases lying between them. Germline V gives CDR1 SGDLS, CDR2 YYNGEE. CDR3 length: 12 amino acids.

This chain joins TRBV6-5 and TRBJ2-1, with unresolved D. This CDR3 spans 12 amino acids. Trimming shortened V by 6 bases and J by 7 bases, and 10 bases separated the two germline ends. Germline CDR1 MNHEY, CDR2 SVGAGI. CDR3 sequence reads: CASRLPGNEQFF. The CDR3 nucleotides are TGTGCCAGCAGGCTGCCTGGAAATGAGCAGTTCTTC.

The V and J genes are TRBV15 and TRBJ2-1, with 9 positions matching TRBD1. Trimming cost V 0 bases and J 8 bases; bases outside gene matches: 5. Germline V gene data show CDR1 as LNHNV and CDR2 as YYDKDF (reference sequence). The CDR3 is 15 residues long. This chain's CDR3 is CATSRDEQGADEQFF. For the CDR3, the DNA is TGTGCCACCAGCAGAGATGAACAGGGGGCCGATGAGCAGTTCTTC.

V and J are TRBV27 and TRBJ2-1; 7 bases are shared with TRBD2. The germline CDR1 and CDR2 sequences are MNHEY and SMNVEV (reference sequence). The ends lost 10 bases at V and 0 bases at J; junction bases unmatched: 12. The CDR3 covers 16 residues. CDR3 sequence (DNA): TGTGCCACCTCATTGGGGGGGGGAAGCTCCTACAATGAGCAGTTCTTC. It encodes CATSLGGGSSYNEQFF.